This note documents a single TCR beta chain sequence. Its target is unknown. This sample is part of a study of cytomegalovirus exposure and HLA in healthy donors. Regarding the study as a whole: It was taken for granted in presence/absence analyses that sequencing depth across donors was roughly uniform. Being productive about 87% or about 30% of the time was typical of most TCR beta V segments in an earlier analysis. TCR beta sequences reportedly predicted most subjects' HLA-A and HLA-B alleles accurately.

In the PCR, 60 Vbeta and 13 Jbeta primers were used. Original processing methods: Tens of millions of unique TCR beta chains, roughly 11 million of them shared, were counted by a later analysis. Profiling relied on immunoSEQ multiplex PCR, and the TCRdb table lists in-frame clones only, not all of them. The DNA was the basis for D and trimming; V, J and clone size are from that table. The table records under 150,000 clones, around 10% of them present only once. Germline V gene sequence: CDR1 MNHEY, CDR2 SMNVEV (reference sequence). Between the trimmed V and J ends, which lost 4 bases and 2 bases, there was a span of 9 bases. The CDR3 totals 14 residues.

Sample: PBMCs. This sequence joins TRBV27 and TRBJ1-5; D ambiguous. This receptor was identified in a male donor in good health and CMV-seronegative. In DNA form, the CDR3 reads TGTGCCAGCAGTTCCGGGTGGGGCAATCAGCCCCAGCATTTT. Its translation is CASSSGWGNQPQHF.